This TCR beta chain stems from a study of shared clonotypes between healthy human individuals. Study at large: Used for every donor were three CD4 naive, three CD4 memory, two CD8 naive and one CD8 memory plate. Regarding the study as a whole: Sampling was confined to blood; repertoires within tissues likely differ.

On this clone: Its antigen is not known.

Only in-frame clones appear in the TCRdb table, and some are missing; sequencing was by immunoSEQ multiplex PCR. The sample has fewer than 800,000 clones, 90% to 95% seen once. Naive CD8 cells lacked CD45RO and underwent positive selection for CCR7, leaving out terminally differentiated effector memory CD45RA+ cells. This CDR3 region has 14 residues. Germline V lookup: CDR1 MNHEY, CDR2 SVGAGI. Trimming left V 4 bases short and J 6 bases short, with 15 bases between. Sequencing input: naive CD8+ T cells sorted from blood. The chain combines TRBV6-5 with TRBJ1-2; maybe TRBD1 (5 bases). The TCR sequence derives from a man aged 25-45 years in good health. CDR3 sequence: CASSSSTGGDGYTF. CDR3 bases: TGTGCCAGCAGTTCCTCGACGGGGGGGGATGGCTACACCTTC.